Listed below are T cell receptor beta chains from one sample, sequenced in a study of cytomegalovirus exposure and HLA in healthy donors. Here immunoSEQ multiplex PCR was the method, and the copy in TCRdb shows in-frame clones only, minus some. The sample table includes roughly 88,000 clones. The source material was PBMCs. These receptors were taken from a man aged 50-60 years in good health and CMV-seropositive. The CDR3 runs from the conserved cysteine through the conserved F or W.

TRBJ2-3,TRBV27,CASSWGDTDTQYF
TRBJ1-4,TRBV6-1,CASRQGSSLREKLFF
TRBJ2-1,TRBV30,CAWGGEREAYNEQFF
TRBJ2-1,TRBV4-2,CASSQVGGPSGNEQFF
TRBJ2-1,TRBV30,CAWYSSLEQFF
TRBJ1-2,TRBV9,CAVPRVSAVDGYTF
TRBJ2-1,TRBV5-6,CASSLAGGANEQFF
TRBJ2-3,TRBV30,CACKRSTDTQYF
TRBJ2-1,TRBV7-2,CASSPSTSGISYNEQFF
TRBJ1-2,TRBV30,CAWTTGDWGYTF
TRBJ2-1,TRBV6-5,CASSWRGRNNEQFF
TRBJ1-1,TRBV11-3,CASSFRSGDTEAFF
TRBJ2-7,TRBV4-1,CASSQEVRRTYEQYF
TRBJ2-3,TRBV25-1,CASSESLGVGTDTQYF
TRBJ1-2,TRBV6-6,CASSYGGSGYGYTF
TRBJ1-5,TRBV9,CASSVGNSNQPQHF
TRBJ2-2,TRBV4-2,CASSQGGGRLWAGELFF
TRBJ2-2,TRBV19,CASSLSSSGTFYTGELFF
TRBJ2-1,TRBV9,CASSSSGTSGNEQFF
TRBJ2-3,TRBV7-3,CASSATGNPLGTDTQYF
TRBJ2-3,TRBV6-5,CASSYLVSDTQYF
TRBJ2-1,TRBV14,CASSLSSYNEQFF
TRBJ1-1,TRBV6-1,CASSGKHGTEAFF
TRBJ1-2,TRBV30,CAWSVGTGSGYTF
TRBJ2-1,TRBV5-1,CASSLELAGGNEQFF
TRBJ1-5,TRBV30,CAWSVPGQPQHF
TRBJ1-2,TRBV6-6,CASSGDRGSYGYTF